The 4 T cell receptor beta chains below come from one sample, sequenced in a study of Ad26.COV2.S vaccination and SARS-CoV-2 variants. This table comes from immunoSEQ multiplex PCR, and its TCRdb copy is limited to in-frame clones, with some not included. The data show 350,000 to 450,000 clones, roughly 84% seen once. Treatment meaning: around 19 received Ad26.COV2.S at low or high dose, single or two shots; roughly five received placebo; per-sample allocation not given. The samples were gathered on day 63 after the first injection of vaccine or placebo. The source material was peripheral blood, sampled in a trial of Ad26.COV2.S vaccine versus placebo. Receptor source: a person aged 18-65 years who received the Ad26.COV2.S COVID-19 vaccine or a placebo.

The chain uses TRBV3-1 (or the pseudogene TRBV3-2) and TRBJ2-5; D may be TRBD1 or TRBD2 (5 bases each). The germline V gene encodes CDR1 LGHDT and CDR2 YNNKEL (reference sequence). The CDR3 sequence is 17 residues long. V was cut by 3 bases and J by 0 bases, with 17 bases left in between. The CDR3 spells CASSQLVTGTHQETQYF. CDR3 DNA: TGTGCCAGCAGCCAGCTCGTTACCGGGACCCACCAAGAGACCCAGTACTTC.

This clone was observed once. The chain couples TRBV12-3 or TRBV12-4 to TRBJ1-5; weak D call: TRBD1 (5 bases). The CDR3 is made up of 13 amino acids. The germline V and J ends were trimmed by 2 bases and 7 bases, with 9 bases remaining between them. The CDR3 loop reads CASSLRRDQPQHF. CDR3 coding DNA: TGTGCCAGCAGTTTAAGGAGGGACCAGCCCCAGCATTTT.

The chain uses TRBV30 and TRBJ2-1; 8 bases map to TRBD1. Germline-derived CDR1 and CDR2 are GTSNPN and SVGIG (reference sequence). The CDR3 spans 14 residues. After removal of 2 bases from V and 9 bases from J, the junction contained 9 bases not matched to a gene. The chain's CDR3 is CAWSFPGGTGEQFF. In DNA, the CDR3 is TGTGCCTGGAGTTTCCCCGGTGGGACAGGTGAGCAGTTCTTC.

This clone has a single count. This chain connects TRBV5-8 to TRBJ2-5; the D is unclear. This CDR3 is built from 14 residues. Germline assignment: CDR1 SGHTS and CDR2 YDEGEE. V was trimmed by 0 bases and J by 1 base, leaving 7 bases between them. The CDR3 DNA follows: TGTGCCAGCAGCTTGGCCTCCCTCCAAGAGACCCAGTACTTC. It yields the protein CASSLASLQETQYF.